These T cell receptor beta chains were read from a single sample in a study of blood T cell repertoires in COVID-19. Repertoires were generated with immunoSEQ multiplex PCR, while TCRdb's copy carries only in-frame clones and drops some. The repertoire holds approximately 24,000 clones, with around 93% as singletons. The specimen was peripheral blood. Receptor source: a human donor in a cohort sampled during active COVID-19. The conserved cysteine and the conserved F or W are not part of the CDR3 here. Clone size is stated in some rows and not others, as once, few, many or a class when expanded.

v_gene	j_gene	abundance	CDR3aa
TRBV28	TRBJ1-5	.	ASSVPPGLNQPQH
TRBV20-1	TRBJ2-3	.	SATSGGPQY
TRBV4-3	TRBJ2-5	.	ASSQGTSGAETQY
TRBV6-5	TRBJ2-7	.	ASSRRGPDYEQY
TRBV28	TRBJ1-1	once	ASSLPMNTEAF
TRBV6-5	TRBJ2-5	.	ASSTVGRGGETQY
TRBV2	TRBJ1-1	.	ARATGPNTEAF
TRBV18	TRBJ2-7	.	ASSPQGTGGYEQY
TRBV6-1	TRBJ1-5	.	ASSVPGVSSNQPQH
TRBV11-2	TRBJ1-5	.	ASSLRGGDISNQPQH
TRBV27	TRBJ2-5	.	ASSFPGQQETQY
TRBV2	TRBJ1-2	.	ASSRTGIHGYT
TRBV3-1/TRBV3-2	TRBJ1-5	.	ASSPTVGGNQPQH
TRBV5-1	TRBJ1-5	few	ASSSDGGNQPQH
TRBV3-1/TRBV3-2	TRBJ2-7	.	ASSPSSGLAGVGSYEQY
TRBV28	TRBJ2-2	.	ASQPSRPGTGELF